The T cell receptor (beta chain) under discussion was sequenced for a study of T cell responses to AZD1222 COVID-19 vaccine. General study points: The CD4 TCRs associated with vaccination extended across spike and predominated at 160-218 and 743-854. Sampling that yielded the repertoires occurred only after the peak T cell response.

The CDR3 contains 10 residues. Germline V CDR1 and CDR2: SQVTM, ANQGSEA. Trimming took off 5 bases at V and 3 bases at J, with 4 bases between the two ends. Sequenced by immunoSEQ multiplex PCR; TCRdb stores in-frame clones only, minus some. The sample has 100,000 to 150,000 clones, 75% to 90% seen once. With regard to this clone: Antigen specificity is unknown.

The J gene is TRBJ2-5, the V gene TRBV29-1; D is unclear. The sample in question was peripheral blood, obtained on day 0 of AZD1222 vaccination. This clonotype was obtained from an adult in good health. CDR3 region: CSVNKETQYF. As DNA, the CDR3 is TGCAGCGTTAACAAAGAGACCCAGTACTTC.